Following are 27 T cell receptor beta chains from one sample sequenced in a study of cytomegalovirus exposure and HLA in healthy donors. Researchers ran the PCR with 60 Vbeta and 13 Jbeta primers. Clones were sequenced by immunoSEQ multiplex PCR, and TCRdb holds only the in-frame ones, with some missing. The table has some 150,000 clones, around 79% seen once. The specimen sequenced was PBMCs. These receptors all stem from a human donor in good health.

The V and J genes are TRBV7-9 and TRBJ1-1; D gene unclear. Trimming stripped 7 bases from V and 7 bases from J, with 13 bases between. The CDR3 consists of 12 residues. The germline V gene has CDR1 SEHNR and CDR2 FQNEAQ (reference sequence). Written as DNA, the CDR3 is TGTGCCAGCACCCCCAGCGTCAGTGAAGCTTTCTTT. Its protein product is CASTPSVSEAFF.

J is TRBJ2-1 and V is TRBV5-1; TRBD1 agrees at 8 bases. The CDR3 has 16 amino acids. V trimming: 4 bases; J trimming: 5 bases; junction bases outside the gene matches: 11. Germline V CDR1 and CDR2: SGHRS, YFSETQ. The CDR3 bases are TGCGCCAGCAGCGCCCCCGGGACAGGAGGCAACAATGAGCAGTTCTTC. It yields the protein CASSAPGTGGNNEQFF.

V and J are TRBV7-6 and TRBJ2-3, with a weak D call TRBD2 (6 bases). V lost 1 base to trimming and J lost 3 bases, with 14 bases between them. CDR1 is SGHVS and CDR2 is FNYEAQ in the germline V gene. The CDR3 runs 16 residues. CDR3 DNA: TGTGCCAGCAGCTTAGACGGGACTCGACGGACAGATACGCAGTATTTT. Amino acid sequence: CASSLDGTRRTDTQYF.

Remarks on this clone: The germline gene is not matched at one end of the junction; a read error may be the cause. This sequence joins TRBV7-9 and TRBJ2-5; 10 nucleotides agree with TRBD2. The CDR3 has 12 amino acids. Per germline, CDR1 SEHNR and CDR2 FQNEAQ (reference sequence). CDR3 sequence reads: CSSSLGTSGAYF. The DNA of the CDR3 is TGTTCCAGCAGCTTGGGAACTAGCGGGGCCTACTTC.

The chain joins TRBV20-1 to TRBJ1-4, with unresolved D. Germline V lookup: CDR1 DFQATT, CDR2 SNEGSKA (reference sequence). The CDR3 sequence is 11 residues long. With 0 bases removed from V and 8 bases from J, the gap between germline ends came to 4 bases. The chain's CDR3 is CSARDPEKLFF. CDR3 nucleotide sequence: TGCAGTGCTAGAGATCCGGAAAAACTGTTTTTT.

This clone was counted a few times. J is TRBJ2-1 and V is TRBV4-2, with D hard to call. V shed 1 base and J shed 4 bases, with 5 bases lying between them. The germline V gene encodes CDR1 LGHNA and CDR2 YNFKEQ. The CDR3 consists of 13 residues. CDR3 in amino acids: CASSQAEYNEQFF. CDR3 in DNA: TGTGCCAGCAGCCAAGCAGAATACAATGAGCAGTTCTTC.

This chain connects TRBV15 to TRBJ2-3; 7 positions agree with TRBD2. This CDR3 contains 12 residues. From germline, CDR1 is LNHNV and CDR2 YYDKDF (reference sequence). The V and J ends lost 5 bases and 9 bases, in that order; junction bases with no gene match: 5. The CDR3 DNA follows: TGTGCCACCAGCCCTCCGACTAGCACGCAGTATTTT. Translation: CATSPPTSTQYF. Together with reference TRBV15 and TRBJ2-3, the CDR3 gives the full variable domain: DAMVIQNPRYQVTQFGKPVTLSCSQTLNHNVMYWYQQKSSQAPKLLFHYYDKDFNNEADTPDNFQSRRPNTSFCFLDIRSPGLGDTAMYLCATSPPTSTQYFGPGTRLTVL.

The chain employs TRBV28 and TRBJ2-1, with a weak D call TRBD1 (5 bases). Per germline, CDR1 MDHEN and CDR2 SYDVKM. Trimming pared 3 bases from V and 10 bases from J, leaving 10 bases between. This CDR3 comprises 12 residues. Here the CDR3 DNA reads TGTGCCAGCAGTTTTAGGGGTTGGGAGCAGTTCTTC. Translation: CASSFRGWEQFF.

This chain joins TRBV29-1 and TRBJ2-7, with 10 bases lining up with TRBD1. In germline, CDR1 is SQVTM, CDR2 ANQGSEA. This CDR3 is built from 13 residues. Losses at the gene ends were 6 bases for V and 2 bases for J; bases not matched to a gene: 4. The CDR3, as DNA: TGCAGCGTCCTCGACAGGGGGCCCTACGAGCAGTACTTC. It codes for CSVLDRGPYEQYF.

This clone is a singleton in its sample. The chain recombines TRBV10-3 with TRBJ2-3; 11 nucleotides agree with TRBD2. The CDR3 extends over 16 amino acids. The germline V gene encodes CDR1 ENHRY and CDR2 SYGVKD. Trimming at V came to 4 bases and at J to 2 bases, leaving 5 bases not matched to a gene. The CDR3 region has the DNA TGTGCCATCAGTGTTGGGACTAGCGGAGACACAGATACGCAGTATTTT. It codes for CAISVGTSGDTDTQYF.

A single count supports this clone. This sequence joins TRBV6-5 and TRBJ2-1; D perhaps matches TRBD1 (7 bases). CDR3 size: 15 residues. Trimming took off 2 bases at V and 9 bases at J, with 17 bases between the two ends. In germline, CDR1 is MNHEY, CDR2 SVGAGI. DNA of the CDR3: TGTGCCAGCAGTTACGACGCAGGGGGAGGAGGTGAGCAGTTCTTC. Encoded protein: CASSYDAGGGGEQFF.

The chain couples TRBV6-1 to TRBJ2-5; 7 nucleotides match TRBD1. The DNA end favors TRBJ2-7, so the J call may be wrong. This CDR3 is 14 amino acids long. The germline V gene encodes CDR1 MNHNS and CDR2 SASEGT. As DNA, the CDR3 is TGTGCCAGCACCGCGTACAGGGGCCACTACGAGCAGTACTTC. Amino acid sequence: CASTAYRGHYEQYF.

This clone has just one count. The chain recombines TRBV11-2 with TRBJ1-5; D perhaps matches TRBD1 (5 bases). Looked up from germline, CDR1 is SGHAT and CDR2 is FQNNGV. Between the trimmed V and J ends, which lost 5 bases and 6 bases, there was a span of 17 bases. The CDR3 sequence is 15 residues long. The CDR3 coding sequence is TGTGCCAGCAGCGCAGGTATCGGGCAGGGTCAGCCCCAGCATTTT. Translating it yields CASSAGIGQGQPQHF.

With respect to this clone: This is likely a read error, given that the CDR3 carries no conserved phenylalanine or tryptophan at its end. The DNA is left out, because the CDR3 cannot be placed on it with certainty; the CDR3 is given as TCRdb lists it. The J gene is TRBJ1-1, the V gene TRBV30. Germline CDR1 is GTSNPN and CDR2 is SVGIG (reference sequence). Including both end residues, the CDR3 is 12 amino acids long. The CDR3: CAWSVNSEVLKL.

CDR3 residues: CASSLEAGGAGEKLFF. The CDR3 region has the DNA TGTGCCAGCAGCTTAGAAGCGGGGGGGGCCGGTGAAAAACTGTTTTTT. The V and J genes are TRBV7-6 and TRBJ1-4; TRBD1 might be the D (6 bases). V was shortened by 1 base and J by 7 bases, with 16 bases between the two germline ends. CDR3 size: 16 residues. From germline, CDR1 is SGHVS and CDR2 FNYEAQ.

J is TRBJ2-3 and V is TRBV10-3, with TRBD2 matching over 12 bases. J was trimmed by 3 bases and V by 5 bases; bases with no gene match: 3. The CDR3 sequence is 15 residues long. The germline V gene has CDR1 ENHRY and CDR2 SYGVKD. The CDR3 region has the DNA TGTGCCATCAGTCTCACTAGCGGGGGGACAGATACGCAGTATTTT. Its protein is CAISLTSGGTDTQYF.

This sequence joins TRBV2 and TRBJ2-3; D is undetermined. The CDR3 contains 11 residues. Germline loops: CDR1 SNHLY, CDR2 FYNNEI. With 4 bases removed from V and 6 bases from J, the gap between germline ends came to 5 bases. The CDR3 sequence is CASSVIDTQYF. For the CDR3, the DNA is TGTGCCAGCAGTGTTATTGATACGCAGTATTTT.

This clone was seen only a few times. The genes are TRBV7-3 and TRBJ2-1; 11 positions agree with TRBD2. CDR3 size: 16 residues. V lost 4 bases, J lost 4 bases, and 6 bases stayed unmatched. Germline V gene sequence: CDR1 SGHTA, CDR2 FQGTGA. For the CDR3, the DNA is TGTGCCAGCAGCTCTACCCGACTAGCGGGATACAATGAGCAGTTCTTC. Amino acids: CASSSTRLAGYNEQFF.

The chain couples TRBV9 to TRBJ2-1; the match to TRBD2 covers 11 bases. The J segment lost 9 bases and the V segment lost 0 bases, leaving 8 bases of the junction unmatched. Germline V CDR1 and CDR2: SGDLS, YYNGEE. The CDR3 extends over 16 amino acids. CDR3 residues: CASSVVAGGADGEQFF. The CDR3 nucleotides are TGTGCCAGCAGCGTAGTAGCGGGAGGGGCGGATGGTGAGCAGTTCTTC.

The chain couples TRBV28 to TRBJ1-1, with TRBD1 identical over 10 bases. V shed 6 bases, J shed 3 bases, and the junction held 10 bases outside the gene matches. The germline V gene has CDR1 MDHEN and CDR2 SYDVKM. CDR3 length: 16 residues. The CDR3 DNA reads TGTGCCAGCAGCCACCGACAGGGGGCTATGGACACTGAAGCTTTCTTT. Its translation: CASSHRQGAMDTEAFF.

The chain links TRBV9 to TRBJ2-1; TRBD2 aligns across 8 bases. Trimming at V came to 0 bases and at J to 5 bases, leaving 4 bases not matched to a gene. The CDR3 extends over 15 amino acids. Germline CDR1 SGDLS, CDR2 YYNGEE. The CDR3 sequence is CASSVGSGGNNEQFF. The CDR3 DNA is TGTGCCAGCAGCGTAGGTTCGGGAGGGAACAATGAGCAGTTCTTC.

The chain carries TRBV5-1 and TRBJ1-4, with TRBD1 identical over 10 bases. Per germline, CDR1 SGHRS and CDR2 YFSETQ. The CDR3 runs 18 residues. Trimming removed 4 bases from V and 3 bases from J; junction bases left unmatched: 12. CDR3 nucleotide sequence: TGCGCCAGCAGCAAAGAAACCGGGACAGGGGAGTCTAATGAAAAACTGTTTTTT. Translation: CASSKETGTGESNEKLFF.

The V call is TRBV29-1, the J call TRBJ2-5; possibly TRBD2 for D (5 bases). The V gene's germline CDR1 is SQVTM and CDR2 ANQGSEA. V was clipped by 5 bases and J by 5 bases, with 15 bases between them. The CDR3 covers 13 residues. CDR3 region: CSVPGPGEETQYF. CDR3 bases: TGCAGCGTTCCGGGTCCCGGGGAGGAGACCCAGTACTTC.

This clone has more than one count but fewer than ten. The chain recombines TRBV19 with TRBJ1-1; D gene unclear. Trimming pared 3 bases from V and 8 bases from J, leaving 13 bases between. The CDR3 runs 13 residues. CDR1 and CDR2 from the germline V gene are LNHDA and SQIVND (reference sequence). CDR3 sequence (DNA): TGTGCCAGTAGTATGAGCACCGCGTCGGAAGCTTTCTTT. Protein product: CASSMSTASEAFF.

The chain has TRBV10-2 and TRBJ2-7; possible D gene TRBD1, 6 bases. Deletions cut 2 bases from V and 0 bases from J, with 11 bases between. Germline lookup yields CDR1 WSHSY and CDR2 SAAADI. The CDR3 covers 15 residues. CDR3 coding DNA: TGCGCCAGCAGTGAGCACCGGGACACCTCCTACGAGCAGTACTTC. The encoded protein is CASSEHRDTSYEQYF.

J is TRBJ2-1 and V is TRBV5-8, with D uncertain. The CDR3 is made up of 15 amino acids. Trimming left V 2 bases short and J 2 bases short, with 11 bases between. The germline V gene has CDR1 SGHTS and CDR2 YDEGEE. The CDR3 DNA sequence: TGTGCCAGCAGCTTTCTCCGTAGAGCCTACAATGAGCAGTTCTTC. As protein: CASSFLRRAYNEQFF.

V is TRBV20-1 and J is TRBJ2-1; 11 nucleotides align to TRBD2. The CDR3 is 11 residues long. The germline V gene encodes CDR1 DFQATT and CDR2 SNEGSKA (reference sequence). J was trimmed by 13 bases and V by 3 bases; bases with no gene match: 2. The CDR3 sequence is CSASLAGGQFF. The DNA for the CDR3 is TGCAGTGCTAGTCTAGCGGGAGGACAGTTCTTC.